Listed below are T cell receptor beta chains from one sample, sequenced in a study of blood T cell repertoires in COVID-19. Using immunoSEQ multiplex PCR, the repertoire was profiled, and TCRdb retains in-frame clones only, with some absent. The sample carries approximately 210,000 clones, 82% recorded once. Source material: peripheral blood. These receptors were obtained from a woman aged 80 or older with acute or convalescent COVID-19. The CDR3 runs from the conserved cysteine through the conserved F or W. Each record gives: D gene, clone size, J gene, V gene, CDR3 DNA, CDR3 protein. The D gene is left open where the match is weak. Clone size is not always given. Where it is, it says once, few, many or a class for expanded clones.

D gene: NA
clone size: NA
J gene: TRBJ1-1
V gene: TRBV7-9
CDR3 DNA: TGTGCCAGCAGCCCCAGGTGGGGCAGGGGACCTATGAACACTGAAGCTTTCTTT
CDR3 protein: CASSPRWGRGPMNTEAFF

D gene: TRBD2
clone size: few
J gene: TRBJ2-7
V gene: TRBV5-5
CDR3 DNA: TGTGCCAGCAGCTTGGCTACTAGCGGGGGGGAGCCCTACGAGCAGTACTTC
CDR3 protein: CASSLATSGGEPYEQYF

D gene: TRBD2
clone size: NA
J gene: TRBJ2-7
V gene: TRBV10-3
CDR3 DNA: TGTGCCATCAGTGAGTCGATGGCGGGAGGTCCGGGGGAGCAGTACTTC
CDR3 protein: CAISESMAGGPGEQYF

D gene: NA
clone size: NA
J gene: TRBJ2-7
V gene: TRBV5-6
CDR3 DNA: TGTGCCAGCAGCTCCACTGGTGTCATTCAGCAGTACTTC
CDR3 protein: CASSSTGVIQQYF

D gene: TRBD1
clone size: few
J gene: TRBJ1-2
V gene: TRBV5-1
CDR3 DNA: TGCGCCAGCACCGCTACAGGGGACTACTATGGCTACACCTTC
CDR3 protein: CASTATGDYYGYTF

D gene: NA
clone size: NA
J gene: TRBJ2-2
V gene: TRBV5-4
CDR3 DNA: TGTGCCAGCAGCCCCCTGGCCCCGAACACCGGGGAGCTGTTTTTT
CDR3 protein: CASSPLAPNTGELFF

D gene: NA
clone size: few
J gene: TRBJ1-1
V gene: TRBV3-1/TRBV3-2
CDR3 DNA: TGTGCCAGCAGCCTAAGGAGTACTGAAGCTTTCTTT
CDR3 protein: CASSLRSTEAFF

D gene: NA
clone size: NA
J gene: TRBJ1-2
V gene: TRBV19
CDR3 DNA: TGTGCCAGTACCCCAGGGTGGTCCAGGGACTATGGCTACACCTTC
CDR3 protein: CASTPGWSRDYGYTF

D gene: NA
clone size: NA
J gene: TRBJ2-5
V gene: TRBV12-3/TRBV12-4
CDR3 DNA: TGTGCCAGCAGTCGGACTGGAGGCGAGACCCAGTACTTC
CDR3 protein: CASSRTGGETQYF

D gene: TRBD2
clone size: NA
J gene: TRBJ2-5
V gene: TRBV5-1
CDR3 DNA: TGCGCCAGCAGCTTGACTAGCGGCCAGGAGACCCAGTACTTC
CDR3 protein: CASSLTSGQETQYF

D gene: TRBD1
clone size: NA
J gene: TRBJ1-1
V gene: TRBV19
CDR3 DNA: TGTGCCAGTAGTCCTCGGGACAGGGCCACTGAAGCTTTCTTT
CDR3 protein: CASSPRDRATEAFF

D gene: TRBD2
clone size: NA
J gene: TRBJ2-7
V gene: TRBV5-4
CDR3 DNA: TGTGCCAGCAGCTTGGCGGGACTAGCGGGGTCCTACGAGCAGTACTTC
CDR3 protein: CASSLAGLAGSYEQYF

D gene: TRBD1
clone size: NA
J gene: TRBJ1-1
V gene: TRBV11-2
CDR3 DNA: TGTGCCAGCAGCTCCAGACAGGGGGATACTGAAGCTTTCTTT
CDR3 protein: CASSSRQGDTEAFF

D gene: NA
clone size: NA
J gene: TRBJ2-3
V gene: TRBV21-1
CDR3 DNA: TGTGCCAGCAGCACACCTGTCTCGGGGGTTAGCACAGATACGCAGTATTTT
CDR3 protein: CASSTPVSGVSTDTQYF

D gene: TRBD2
clone size: few
J gene: TRBJ2-5
V gene: TRBV5-1
CDR3 DNA: TGCGCCAGCAGCTTTGACTCTAGCGGGGGGCTTCTTGATAACCGAGCCCAGTACTTC
CDR3 protein: CASSFDSSGGLLDNRAQYF

D gene: TRBD1
clone size: NA
J gene: TRBJ2-3
V gene: TRBV11-3
CDR3 DNA: TGTGCCAGCAGCTTGGGGACAGGGGTCAGGTCTAGCACAGATACGCAGTATTTT
CDR3 protein: CASSLGTGVRSSTDTQYF

D gene: NA
clone size: once
J gene: TRBJ1-5
V gene: TRBV27
CDR3 DNA: TGTGCCAGCGGTCGGGGGCAGCCCCAGCATTTT
CDR3 protein: CASGRGQPQHF

D gene: NA
clone size: few
J gene: TRBJ1-2
V gene: TRBV19
CDR3 DNA: TGTGCCAGTAAACCGGGAAATAAGGGCTACACCTTC
CDR3 protein: CASKPGNKGYTF

D gene: NA
clone size: NA
J gene: TRBJ2-7
V gene: TRBV3-1/TRBV3-2
CDR3 DNA: TGTGCCAGCAGCCTGTCGGGAACCCCCTACGAGCAGTACTTC
CDR3 protein: CASSLSGTPYEQYF

D gene: TRBD1
clone size: NA
J gene: TRBJ2-1
V gene: TRBV3-1/TRBV3-2
CDR3 DNA: TGTGCCAGCAGCTTACAGGGGGGATACAATGAGCAGTTCTTC
CDR3 protein: CASSLQGGYNEQFF

D gene: NA
clone size: NA
J gene: TRBJ2-7
V gene: TRBV27
CDR3 DNA: TGTGCCAGCAGTTTTCAGGGTTCCCACGAGCAGTACTTC
CDR3 protein: CASSFQGSHEQYF

D gene: TRBD2
clone size: once
J gene: TRBJ2-1
V gene: TRBV5-1
CDR3 DNA: TGCGCCAGCAGCTTGGTCGCGGGGGGATCGTACAATGAGCAGTTCTTC
CDR3 protein: CASSLVAGGSYNEQFF

D gene: TRBD1
clone size: once
J gene: TRBJ2-7
V gene: TRBV10-2
CDR3 DNA: TGCGCCAGCAGCCGAGGGGGACAGGGTGGATCCTACGAGCAGTACTTC
CDR3 protein: CASSRGGQGGSYEQYF

D gene: TRBD1
clone size: NA
J gene: TRBJ1-2
V gene: TRBV12-5
CDR3 DNA: TGTGCTAGTGGTGGACAGGGCGAAGAGGGCTACACCTTC
CDR3 protein: CASGGQGEEGYTF

D gene: TRBD2
clone size: once
J gene: TRBJ2-3
V gene: TRBV11-2
CDR3 DNA: TGTGCCAGCAGCTTAGCGGGGGGTGATACGCAGTATTTT
CDR3 protein: CASSLAGGDTQYF

D gene: NA
clone size: NA
J gene: TRBJ2-5
V gene: TRBV7-9
CDR3 DNA: TGTGCCAGCAGCTCCAACGCCCGGCAAGAGACCCAGTACTTC
CDR3 protein: CASSSNARQETQYF

D gene: TRBD1
clone size: NA
J gene: TRBJ1-1
V gene: TRBV4-1
CDR3 DNA: TGCGCCAGCAGCCAAGGACAGGGGGCGAACACTGAAGCTTTCTTT
CDR3 protein: CASSQGQGANTEAFF

D gene: NA
clone size: NA
J gene: TRBJ1-1
V gene: TRBV12-3/TRBV12-4
CDR3 DNA: TGTGCCAGCAGTAACGGGGTGAACACTGAAGCTTTCTTT
CDR3 protein: CASSNGVNTEAFF

D gene: NA
clone size: NA
J gene: TRBJ2-1
V gene: TRBV11-2
CDR3 DNA: TGTGCCAGCAGCTTAGGAGACTACTATTACAATGAGCAGTTCTTC
CDR3 protein: CASSLGDYYYNEQFF

D gene: TRBD2
clone size: NA
J gene: TRBJ2-1
V gene: TRBV6-5
CDR3 DNA: TGTGCCAGCTTACATACTAGCGGGGGGACCAATGAGCAGTTCTTC
CDR3 protein: CASLHTSGGTNEQFF

D gene: TRBD1
clone size: NA
J gene: TRBJ1-1
V gene: TRBV27
CDR3 DNA: TGTGCCAGCAGATATACAGGGGGATTTAGTGCTTTCTTT
CDR3 protein: CASRYTGGFSAFF

D gene: TRBD1
clone size: NA
J gene: TRBJ2-7
V gene: TRBV4-2
CDR3 DNA: TGTGCCAGCAGCCAAGAGAGGACAGGGGCCCACTACGAGCAGTACTTC
CDR3 protein: CASSQERTGAHYEQYF

D gene: NA
clone size: NA
J gene: TRBJ1-2
V gene: TRBV12-3/TRBV12-4
CDR3 DNA: TGTGCCAGCAGTTTACAGGGCAACTATGGCTACACCTTC
CDR3 protein: CASSLQGNYGYTF

D gene: NA
clone size: NA
J gene: TRBJ2-6
V gene: TRBV9
CDR3 DNA: TGTGCCAGCAGCGAAATCAATAACGTCCTGACTTTC
CDR3 protein: CASSEINNVLTF

D gene: TRBD1
clone size: NA
J gene: TRBJ1-6
V gene: TRBV27
CDR3 DNA: TGTGCCAGCAGTTGGACAGGGAGCTCCTATAATTCACCCCTCCACTTT
CDR3 protein: CASSWTGSSYNSPLHF

D gene: NA
clone size: NA
J gene: TRBJ1-1
V gene: TRBV11-3
CDR3 DNA: TGTGCCAGCAGCCCAACAGGGTTGACGGGGAACACTGAAGCTTTCTTT
CDR3 protein: CASSPTGLTGNTEAFF

D gene: NA
clone size: few
J gene: TRBJ2-4
V gene: TRBV4-1
CDR3 DNA: TGCGCCAGCAGCCAAGATGCAGCTACAGAGTCGGTAGCCAAAAACATTCAGTACTTC
CDR3 protein: CASSQDAATESVAKNIQYF

D gene: NA
clone size: NA
J gene: TRBJ1-1
V gene: TRBV4-3
CDR3 DNA: TGCGCCAGCAGCCAAGCAGGGGTGAACACTGAAGCTTTCTTT
CDR3 protein: CASSQAGVNTEAFF

D gene: NA
clone size: NA
J gene: TRBJ1-2
V gene: TRBV7-2
CDR3 DNA: TGTGCCAGCAGCTCCCTGGGCAGGGACTATGGCTACACCTTC
CDR3 protein: CASSSLGRDYGYTF

D gene: TRBD1
clone size: NA
J gene: TRBJ1-5
V gene: TRBV27
CDR3 DNA: TGTGCCAGCAGTTCGATGACAGGGGTGGGGAGCAATCAGCCCCAGCATTTT
CDR3 protein: CASSSMTGVGSNQPQHF

D gene: NA
clone size: NA
J gene: TRBJ1-1
V gene: TRBV19
CDR3 DNA: TGTGCCAGTAGTCAGGTTGCGGGCACTGAAGCTTTCTTT
CDR3 protein: CASSQVAGTEAFF

D gene: TRBD1
clone size: NA
J gene: TRBJ2-1
V gene: TRBV19
CDR3 DNA: TGTGCCAGTACTACGTCCGGGACAGACTACAATGAGCAGTTCTTC
CDR3 protein: CASTTSGTDYNEQFF

D gene: NA
clone size: NA
J gene: TRBJ1-2
V gene: TRBV7-2
CDR3 DNA: TGTGCCAGCAGCTTAATGGGCAGTGAAGGAGGCTACACCTTC
CDR3 protein: CASSLMGSEGGYTF

D gene: TRBD1
clone size: NA
J gene: TRBJ1-2
V gene: TRBV7-9
CDR3 DNA: TGTGCCAGCAGCTTCTGGACAGGGGGAAAGCATGGCTACACCTTC
CDR3 protein: CASSFWTGGKHGYTF

D gene: TRBD1
clone size: NA
J gene: TRBJ2-5
V gene: TRBV5-4
CDR3 DNA: TGTGCCAGCAGCTTGTCCGGGACAGGATCCCAAGAGACCCAGTACTTC
CDR3 protein: CASSLSGTGSQETQYF

D gene: TRBD1
clone size: few
J gene: TRBJ1-2
V gene: TRBV27
CDR3 DNA: TGTGCCAGCCGAAACCGGGACAGTTACCTTAGCTATGGCTACACCTTC
CDR3 protein: CASRNRDSYLSYGYTF